These T cell receptor beta chains were read from a single sample in a study of shared clonotypes between healthy human individuals. TCRdb's table, derived via immunoSEQ multiplex PCR, lists solely in-frame clones and lacks some. Among 600,000 or so clones listed, 95% to 98% were seen once. Sequenced sample: naive CD8+ T cells sorted from blood. Receptors originate from a man younger than 40 in good health. The CDR3 runs from the conserved cysteine through the conserved F or W. D genes are given only for firm matches. The size field is filled for only some rows; it gives once, few, many or a size class.

>TRBJ2-7|TRBV7-2|-|TRBD1
CASSLRGQQTYEQYF
TGTGCCAGCAGCTTACGGGGACAGCAGACCTACGAGCAGTACTTC
>TRBJ1-5|TRBV7-9|-|-
CASMVGGSNQPQHF
TGTGCCAGCATGGTAGGAGGGAGCAATCAGCCCCAGCATTTT
>TRBJ1-1|TRBV15|-|-
CATSPTGGNTEAFF
TGTGCCACCAGCCCGACGGGAGGGAACACTGAAGCTTTCTTT
>TRBJ2-1|TRBV5-1|-|TRBD2
CASSVLAGGDNEQFF
TGCGCCAGCAGCGTGCTAGCGGGAGGGGACAATGAGCAGTTCTTC
>TRBJ2-2|TRBV28|-|-
CASSPLGTGELFF
TGTGCCAGCAGCCCGCTTGGAACCGGGGAGCTGTTTTTT
>TRBJ2-1|TRBV13|-|-
CASSRSGRLINEQFF
TGTGCCAGCAGCCGCAGTGGGAGATTAATAAATGAGCAGTTCTTC
>TRBJ2-2|TRBV29-1|-|-
CSVEDLSGELFF
TGCAGCGTTGAAGATTTGTCTGGGGAGCTGTTTTTT
>TRBJ1-2|TRBV6-1|-|TRBD1
CASSEVRGMNYGYTF
TGTGCCAGCAGTGAGGTCAGGGGGATGAACTATGGCTACACCTTC
>TRBJ2-2|TRBV4-1|-|-
CASSQLPRAGELFF
TGCGCCAGCAGCCAACTCCCCAGGGCCGGGGAGCTGTTTTTT
>TRBJ2-7|TRBV11-2|-|-
CASSLLAYTDEQYF
TGTGCCAGCAGCTTACTGGCGTATACTGACGAGCAGTACTTC
>TRBJ2-2|TRBV6-5|-|-
CASSRDEITGELFF
TGTGCCAGCAGTAGGGACGAAATCACCGGGGAGCTGTTTTTT
>TRBJ1-3|TRBV7-3|-|-
CASSWSEGGNTIYF
TGTGCCAGCAGCTGGTCCGAGGGGGGAAACACCATATATTTT
>TRBJ2-3|TRBV28|once|-
CASSPQRLPTDTQYF
TGTGCCAGCAGTCCCCAGCGACTGCCCACAGATACGCAGTATTTT
>TRBJ2-2|TRBV7-8|-|TRBD1
CASSLRDRDGLFF
TGTGCCAGCAGCTTAAGAGACAGGGATGGGCTGTTTTTT
>TRBJ2-3|TRBV7-9|-|-
CASSPIIRAGSTDTQYF
TGTGCCAGCAGCCCCATCATACGGGCAGGGAGCACAGATACGCAGTATTTT
>TRBJ1-1|TRBV5-6|-|-
CASSSGELPNTEAFF
TGTGCCAGCAGTTCCGGGGAGTTGCCTAACACTGAAGCTTTCTTT
>TRBJ2-3|TRBV6-1|-|-
CASSEVDLPSTDTQYF
TGTGCCAGCAGTGAAGTGGACCTACCTAGCACAGATACGCAGTATTTT
>TRBJ2-7|TRBV7-9|-|-
CASSPTIKRGYEQYF
TGTGCCAGCAGCCCAACTATTAAAAGAGGATACGAGCAGTACTTC
>TRBJ2-1|TRBV4-3|-|-
CASSQDGAGNSYNEQFF
TGCGCCAGCAGCCAAGATGGAGCGGGCAACTCCTACAATGAGCAGTTCTTC
>TRBJ2-7|TRBV5-1|-|-
CASSLEVSHYEQYF
TGCGCCAGCAGCTTGGAAGTCAGCCACTACGAGCAGTACTTC
>TRBJ1-1|TRBV5-1|once|-
CASSLGGVNTEAFF
TGCGCCAGCAGCTTAGGCGGAGTGAACACTGAAGCTTTCTTT
>TRBJ1-4|TRBV7-9|-|-
CASSTQRGQDEKLFF
TGTGCCAGCAGCACCCAACGGGGGCAGGATGAAAAACTGTTTTTT
>TRBJ2-1|TRBV30|-|TRBD2
CAWSVRGRDGYNEQFF
TGTGCCTGGAGTGTCCGCGGGAGGGACGGATACAATGAGCAGTTCTTC
>TRBJ2-5|TRBV7-9|-|-
CASSFGRDRRETQYF
TGTGCCAGCAGCTTTGGGCGGGATAGAAGGGAGACCCAGTACTTC
>TRBJ2-3|TRBV7-6|once|-
CASSDYGRFSDTQYF
TGTGCCAGCAGCGATTACGGGAGATTCTCAGATACGCAGTATTTT
>TRBJ1-5|TRBV27|-|-
CASSPGLSNQPQHF
TGTGCCAGCTCCCCTGGACTGAGCAATCAGCCCCAGCATTTT
>TRBJ2-7|TRBV5-1|-|-
CASRPLPSPAYEQYF
TGCGCCAGCAGGCCCCTTCCCTCGCCAGCCTACGAGCAGTACTTC
>TRBJ2-3|TRBV13|-|TRBD2
CASSLQTSGSPDTQYF
TGTGCCAGCAGCTTACAGACTAGCGGGAGTCCAGATACGCAGTATTTT
>TRBJ2-7|TRBV4-1|-|-
CASSQVSAYEQYF
TGCGCCAGCAGCCAAGTTTCAGCCTACGAGCAGTACTTC
>TRBJ2-7|TRBV29-1|-|-
CSVGETVLYEQYF
TGCAGCGTTGGTGAGACAGTACTCTACGAGCAGTACTTC
>TRBJ1-5|TRBV18|-|TRBD1
CASSQGGSQPQHF
TGTGCCAGCTCTCAGGGGGGAAGCCAGCCCCAGCATTTT
>TRBJ2-2|TRBV27|-|-
CASMEGWNTGELFF
TGTGCCAGCATGGAGGGTTGGAACACCGGGGAGCTGTTTTTT
>TRBJ1-4|TRBV7-9|-|-
CASSSPGEKLFF
TGTGCCAGCAGCTCGCCCGGTGAAAAACTGTTTTTT
>TRBJ1-4|TRBV6-5|-|-
CASSYSTGGTNEKLFF
TGTGCCAGCAGTTACTCCACCGGGGGGACTAATGAAAAACTGTTTTTT
>TRBJ2-2|TRBV5-6|-|-
CASSRGGGPTGELFF
TGTGCCAGCAGTCGCGGAGGGGGTCCGACCGGGGAGCTGTTTTTT
>TRBJ2-7|TRBV27|-|-
CASSLSRRGDEQYF
TGTGCCAGCAGTTTGAGTAGGAGGGGTGACGAGCAGTACTTC
>TRBJ2-7|TRBV5-1|-|-
CASSSWPDGKSYEQYF
TGCGCCAGCAGCTCGTGGCCTGATGGGAAATCCTACGAGCAGTACTTC
>TRBJ2-7|TRBV15|-|TRBD1
CATSRGTGGDEQYF
TGTGCCACCAGCAGAGGGACAGGTGGGGACGAGCAGTACTTC